Listed below are T cell receptor beta chains from one sample, sequenced in a study of shared clonotypes between healthy human individuals. Data came from immunoSEQ multiplex PCR; TCRdb stores just in-frame clones and leaves some out. This sample carries 1,500,000 or so clones, 96% of them seen once, and the ten largest clones take 1% to 1.5%. Source material: naive CD4+ T cells sorted from blood. The receptors come from a man in his thirties or forties in good health. CDR3s leave out the opening cysteine and the closing phenylalanine or tryptophan. Fields, in order: J gene, V gene, CDR3 protein.

j_call: TRBJ1-2; v_call: TRBV5-1; cdr3_aa: ASSSPGQGRFYGYT
j_call: TRBJ2-7; v_call: TRBV11-2; cdr3_aa: ASSFTGPYEQY
j_call: TRBJ1-3; v_call: TRBV28; cdr3_aa: ASSLLLGNTIY
j_call: TRBJ2-1; v_call: TRBV2; cdr3_aa: ASSEMIDLSEQF
j_call: TRBJ1-4; v_call: TRBV9; cdr3_aa: ASSEDGANNEKLF
j_call: TRBJ2-7; v_call: TRBV7-8; cdr3_aa: ASSLDRFLPYEQY
j_call: TRBJ2-5; v_call: TRBV4-1; cdr3_aa: ASSQLDGQARETQY
j_call: TRBJ2-7; v_call: TRBV6-5; cdr3_aa: ASSSPPRLAYEQY
j_call: TRBJ1-5; v_call: TRBV19; cdr3_aa: ASSRSTGSVSPQH
j_call: TRBJ2-7; v_call: TRBV5-1; cdr3_aa: ASSLGTAGYEQY
j_call: TRBJ1-1; v_call: TRBV6-5; cdr3_aa: ASSLEGNTEAF
j_call: TRBJ2-1; v_call: TRBV28; cdr3_aa: ASRETYNEQF
j_call: TRBJ2-7; v_call: TRBV18; cdr3_aa: ASSPTGEGIVYEQY
j_call: TRBJ2-2; v_call: TRBV27; cdr3_aa: ASRMMLTGLTGELF
j_call: TRBJ1-2; v_call: TRBV5-1; cdr3_aa: ASSLRDRGDGYT
j_call: TRBJ2-3; v_call: TRBV10-3; cdr3_aa: AISEPLAGVADTQY
j_call: TRBJ1-2; v_call: TRBV7-8; cdr3_aa: ASSAQTYYGYT
j_call: TRBJ2-2; v_call: TRBV5-4; cdr3_aa: ASSQTQDTGELF
j_call: TRBJ2-7; v_call: TRBV5-4; cdr3_aa: ASSLGEQYEQY
j_call: TRBJ2-1; v_call: TRBV7-2; cdr3_aa: ASSSRISGNEQF
j_call: TRBJ1-2; v_call: TRBV5-1; cdr3_aa: ASSSDSNYGYT
j_call: TRBJ2-7; v_call: TRBV18; cdr3_aa: ASGLSAYYEQY
j_call: TRBJ2-3; v_call: TRBV7-9; cdr3_aa: ASSRDRRNTDTQY
j_call: TRBJ1-1; v_call: TRBV7-9; cdr3_aa: ASSRGQALKNTEAF
j_call: TRBJ1-4; v_call: TRBV15; cdr3_aa: ATSSDRGVEKLF
j_call: TRBJ1-1; v_call: TRBV7-2; cdr3_aa: ASRVGSGRNTEAF
j_call: TRBJ2-2; v_call: TRBV9; cdr3_aa: ASSVGLARNTGELF
j_call: TRBJ1-4; v_call: TRBV27; cdr3_aa: ASSLSAGGVEKLF
j_call: TRBJ2-1; v_call: TRBV9; cdr3_aa: ASSVDEGSSYNEQF
j_call: TRBJ2-7; v_call: TRBV18; cdr3_aa: ASSPGGGQGTYEQY
j_call: TRBJ2-6; v_call: TRBV9; cdr3_aa: ASSVNTDVNSGANVLT